Following are 5 T cell receptor beta chains from one sample sequenced in a study of T cells in Graves' hyperthyroidism and ophthalmopathy. From RNA transcripts, TCR beta CDR3 regions were amplified. The HTBI set primed first-round TCR CDR3 RT-PCR. MiXCR, run by TCRdb on the multiplex PCR reads, gives a single entry per CDR3 protein. The table lists 360,000 or so distinct CDR3 sequences, about 18% of them singletons. The material sequenced was blood. The receptors here all came from a woman aged 18-29 years with Graves' hyperthyroidism.

This clonotype has only a few counts. The rearrangement joins TRBV7-9 to TRBJ2-5; no clear D. V was shortened by 7 bases and J by 1 base, with 13 bases between the two germline ends. CDR1 is SEHNR and CDR2 is FQNEAQ in the germline V gene (reference sequence). The CDR3 loop spans 14 amino acids. This CDR3 reads CASNLGRVQETQYF. The CDR3 coding sequence is TGTGCCAGCAACCTCGGACGGGTCCAAGAGACCCAGTACTTC.

This clonotype was observed at least ten times. This rearrangement joins TRBV3-1 to TRBJ1-1; D remains unclear. Germline-derived CDR1 and CDR2 are LGHDT and YNNKEL (reference sequence). This CDR3 spans 12 amino acids. Deletions cut 0 bases from V and 8 bases from J, with 7 bases between. The CDR3 nucleotides read TGTGCCAGCAGCCAAGATCCAACAGAAGCTTTCTTT. Translated: CASSQDPTEAFF.

This clonotype was observed at least ten times. The V gene is TRBV6-5, the J gene TRBJ1-1; D ambiguous. CDR3 size: 13 residues. Trimming stripped 5 bases from V and 3 bases from J, with 10 bases between. From germline, CDR1 is MNHEY and CDR2 SVGAGI. CDR3 region: CASSSLGYTEAFF. In DNA, the CDR3 is TGTGCCAGCAGTAGCTTGGGGTACACTGAAGCTTTCTTT.

This clonotype was detected ten times or more. The rearrangement uses TRBV6-5 and TRBJ1-2; tentative D call: TRBD1 (6 bases). Looked up from germline, CDR1 is MNHEY and CDR2 is SVGAGI. This CDR3 is 22 amino acids long. V was clipped by 0 bases and J by 1 base, with 30 bases between them. CDR3 residues: CASSYSNPPTLGHPRYNYGYTF. The CDR3 region has the DNA TGTGCCAGCAGTTACTCGAACCCCCCGACACTGGGACACCCGCGGTATAACTATGGCTACACCTTC.

This clonotype was seen ten or more times. This chain connects TRBV6-1 to TRBJ1-5, with a possible D match to TRBD1 (6 bases). The CDR3 covers 15 residues. Germline values: CDR1 MNHNS, CDR2 SASEGT. The V end lost 5 bases, the J end lost 2 bases, and 13 bases lay between the germline ends. In nucleotides, the CDR3 is TGTGCCAGCAGTCGACAGGTCTGGGGCAATCAGCCCCAGCATTTT. Amino acids: CASSRQVWGNQPQHF.